This T cell receptor beta chain came from a study of T cell clones after liver transplantation. Overall study: Tolerance: complete withdrawal held at least one year, liver enzymes staying within twice normal.

The assay was immunoSEQ multiplex PCR, and TCRdb's table has in-frame clones only and misses some. Of roughly 65,000 clones detected, 80% to 95% appear once; the ten largest clones hold 0.98%. The CDR3 is made up of 16 amino acids. Germline V gene lookup returns CDR1 SGHTA and CDR2 FQGNSA. The V segment lost 1 base and the J segment 4 bases; nucleotides outside the gene matches: 7. Unstimulated PBMCs were sorted into CD3+CD4+ and CD3+CD8+ populations. The chain carries TRBV7-2 and TRBJ2-7; 10 bases line up with TRBD2. Source: CD4+ T cells from blood, taken roughly 26 months after liver transplant. The receptor was derived from a human patient who received a liver transplant. Part of the T cells may come from the graft donor. CDR3 nucleotide sequence: TGTGCCAGCAGCTTAGGGTCTAGCGGGAGTTTTTACGAGCAGTACTTC. Its translation: CASSLGSSGSFYEQYF.